The rows below give T cell receptor beta chains drawn from one sample of a study of blood T cell repertoires in COVID-19. TCRdb keeps only in-frame clones here, not all; method: immunoSEQ multiplex PCR. The table lists some 220,000 clones, more than 70% of them singletons. What was sequenced was peripheral blood. These receptors were obtained from a human donor in a cohort sampled during active COVID-19. Both conserved end residues are part of each CDR3. Fields, in order: V gene, J gene, clone size, D gene, CDR3 length, CDR3 protein, CDR3 DNA. D genes are given only for firm matches. Some rows have no size entry. The others give once, few or many, or a class for an expanded clone.

TRBV19	TRBJ1-1	few	NA	16	CASSIAAGIMNTEAFF	TGTGCCAGTAGTATAGCGGCAGGGATCATGAACACTGAAGCTTTCTTT
TRBV18	TRBJ2-7	NA	NA	15	CASSPTTGPGSEQYF	TGTGCCAGCTCACCCACGACAGGACCGGGGTCCGAGCAGTACTTC
TRBV5-5	TRBJ1-2	NA	TRBD1	15	CASSWMTGAGYGYTF	TGTGCCAGCAGCTGGATGACAGGGGCTGGCTATGGCTACACCTTC
TRBV6-5	TRBJ2-2	NA	NA	15	CASSRRERDTGELFF	TGTGCCAGCAGCAGAAGGGAGAGGGACACCGGGGAGCTGTTTTTT
TRBV7-3	TRBJ2-3	NA	TRBD1	14	CASSPGQGGNTQYF	TGTGCCAGCAGCCCCGGACAGGGAGGAAATACGCAGTATTTT
TRBV5-1	TRBJ2-1	NA	TRBD1	14	CASSSQDRDNEQFF	TGCGCCAGCAGCTCACAGGACAGGGACAATGAGCAGTTCTTC
TRBV6-5	TRBJ1-2	few	TRBD1	14	CASSYTTGVYGYTF	TGTGCCAGCAGTTACACCACAGGGGTCTATGGCTACACCTTC
TRBV19	TRBJ2-5	once	NA	11	CASSTRETQYF	TGTGCCAGTAGTACGCGGGAGACCCAGTACTTC
TRBV12-3/TRBV12-4	TRBJ1-2	NA	NA	13	CASSLGALYGYTF	TGTGCCAGCAGTCTAGGCGCCCTTTATGGCTACACCTTC
TRBV19	TRBJ2-1	NA	NA	14	CASKVGDSYNEQFF	TGTGCCAGTAAGGTGGGAGACTCCTACAATGAGCAGTTCTTC
TRBV10-3	TRBJ1-2	NA	TRBD1	14	CAISDTDRGPGYTF	TGTGCCATCAGTGACACCGACAGGGGACCTGGCTACACCTTC
TRBV7-8	TRBJ2-3	NA	NA	15	CASSPRDSRTDTQYF	TGTGCCAGCAGCCCGCGGGACAGCCGCACAGATACGCAGTATTTT